This T cell receptor (beta chain) was sequenced in a study of CD8+ T cells in alopecia areata. In the study overall: A regimen of oral tofacitinib, 5 to 10 mg twice daily, was given to treated patients.

Following RNA extraction, reverse transcription yielded cDNA that acted as the sequencing template. Produced via immunoSEQ multiplex PCR; TCRdb's table is partial and in-frame only. Among 160,000 or so clones listed, about two thirds were seen once. Germline V gives CDR1 KGHSH, CDR2 LQKENI. The CDR3 length is 15 residues. With V trimmed by 0 bases and J by 1 base, 1 base remained unmatched. For this clone: Its antigen is still unknown. The sample carries other DNA sequences with the same CDR3.

Study-wide results and limits: Many expanded lesional clones stayed in scalp and blood while on tofacitinib. The study also sequences resident alphabeta T cells of normal skin in scalp samples.

The treatment denotes: oral pan-JAK inhibitor, 5-10 mg twice daily. Sequencing used CD4+ T cells sorted from blood, obtained at week 4, from a patient treated with tofacitinib. The TCR comes from a human donor with alopecia areata. J is TRBJ2-3 and V is TRBV18; TRBD1 matches at 7 bases. In DNA, the CDR3 is TGTGCCAGCTCACCACCCGGACAGGGCACAGATACGCAGTATTTT. Residues: CASSPPGQGTDTQYF. Full variable domain (outside the CDR3, taken from reference TRBV18 and TRBJ2-3): NAGVMQNPRHLVRRRGQEARLRCSPMKGHSHVYWYRQLPEEGLKFMVYLQKENIIDESGMPKERFSAEFPKEGPSILRIQQVVRGDSAAYFCASSPPGQGTDTQYFGPGTRLTVL.